This T cell receptor beta chain emerged from a study of blood T cell repertoires in COVID-19. The method was immunoSEQ multiplex PCR; TCRdb's version includes in-frame clones alone and lacks a portion of them. The sample has under 150,000 clones; 80% to 90% are singletons. The ends lost 7 bases at V and 7 bases at J; junction bases unmatched: 9. CDR1 is SNHLY, CDR2 FYNNEI, per germline. This CDR3 spans 14 amino acids. This clonotype was obtained from a human donor in a cohort sampled during active COVID-19. J is TRBJ1-1 and V is TRBV2; 10 nucleotides match TRBD1. The material sequenced was peripheral blood. CDR3 in DNA: TGTGCCAGCACCGGGGACAGGGGTGAGCGTGAAGCTTTCTTT. This codes for CASTGDRGEREAFF.